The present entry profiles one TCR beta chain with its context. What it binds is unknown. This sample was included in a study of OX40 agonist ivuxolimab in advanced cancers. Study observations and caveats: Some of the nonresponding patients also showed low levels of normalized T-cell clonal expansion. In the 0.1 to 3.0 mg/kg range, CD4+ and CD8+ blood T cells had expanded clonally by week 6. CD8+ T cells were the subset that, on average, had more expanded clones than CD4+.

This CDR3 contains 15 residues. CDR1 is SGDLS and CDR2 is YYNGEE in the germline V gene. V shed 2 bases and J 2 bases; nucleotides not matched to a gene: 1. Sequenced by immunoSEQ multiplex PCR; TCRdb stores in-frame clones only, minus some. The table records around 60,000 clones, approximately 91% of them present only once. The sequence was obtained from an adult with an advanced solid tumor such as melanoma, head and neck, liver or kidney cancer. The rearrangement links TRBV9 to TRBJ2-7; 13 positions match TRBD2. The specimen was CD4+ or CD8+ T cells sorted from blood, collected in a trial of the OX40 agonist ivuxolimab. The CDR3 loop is CASSVGTSGTYEQYF. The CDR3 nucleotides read TGTGCCAGCAGCGTTGGGACTAGCGGGACCTACGAGCAGTACTTC.